In this sample, the clone carrying this T cell receptor (beta chain) turned up a few times. Its target is not known. J was trimmed by 1 base and V by 3 bases; bases with no gene match: 7. Germline CDR1 reads MDHEN; CDR2 reads SYDVKM. This CDR3 contains 16 residues. The data belong to a study of T cells in Graves' hyperthyroidism and ophthalmopathy. RNA transcripts served as the template for amplifying TCR beta CDR3 regions. HTBI primers were the set used in a first-round RT-PCR of the TCR CDR3. Each CDR3 protein gets one entry after TCRdb re-called the multiplex PCR reads with MiXCR. In the table there are 250,000 to 400,000 distinct CDR3 sequences, approximately 13% of which are singletons. Whole-study findings and limits: Ophthalmopathy onset followed model prediction by a median about seven months.

Sample: blood. The chain recombines TRBV28 with TRBJ1-1, with TRBD1 matching over 8 bases. This TCR was sampled from a woman aged 40 to 50 with Graves' ophthalmopathy. The CDR3 spells CASSFSPGTGNTEAFF. The CDR3 region has the DNA TGTGCCAGCAGTTTCTCCCCTGGGACAGGGAACACTGAAGCTTTCTTT.